These 10 T cell receptor beta chains originate from one sample sequenced in a study of OX40 agonist ivuxolimab in advanced cancers. The repertoire was sequenced with immunoSEQ multiplex PCR; TCRdb's copy has only in-frame clones and lacks some. The table lists roughly 73,000 clones, under 90% of them singletons. This material consisted of CD4+ or CD8+ T cells sorted from blood, taken in a trial of the OX40 agonist ivuxolimab. These receptors were obtained from an adult with an advanced solid tumor such as melanoma, head and neck, liver or kidney cancer.

V and J are TRBV10-3 and TRBJ1-1; unclear D gene. V lost 5 bases and J 8 bases, leaving 15 bases between the germline ends. CDR3 length: 13 residues. Germline values: CDR1 ENHRY, CDR2 SYGVKD. This CDR3 reads CAISPSTGREAFF. CDR3 DNA sequence: TGTGCCATCAGTCCGAGTACTGGGAGGGAAGCTTTCTTT.

The table lists this clone with a count of one. The chain is built from TRBV4-2 and TRBJ2-5, with D perhaps being TRBD1 or TRBD2 (6 bases each). The J call may be mistaken, given a closer DNA end match to TRBJ2-7. There are 16 residues in the CDR3. Germline lookup yields CDR1 LGHNA and CDR2 YNFKEQ. The CDR3 protein is CASSQGRGEGVDEQYF. CDR3 DNA: TGTGCCAGCAGCCAAGGGCGGGGCGAGGGGGTGGACGAGCAGTACTTC.

This clone appeared a few times. V and J are TRBV6-5 and TRBJ1-4; TRBD1 is a possible D gene (5 bases). Germline V lookup: CDR1 MNHEY, CDR2 SVGAGI. Trimming stripped 6 bases from V and 10 bases from J, with 18 bases between. This CDR3 has 14 amino acids. CDR3 amino acids: CASSSEAGRGKLFF. Here the CDR3 DNA reads TGTGCCAGCAGCTCGGAGGCAGGGCGCGGAAAACTGTTTTTT.

The rearrangement uses TRBV4-1 and TRBJ1-4; D not resolved. V lost 4 bases to trimming and J lost 7 bases, with 16 bases between them. The CDR3 is 15 residues long. From germline, CDR1 is MGHRA and CDR2 YSYEKL. The CDR3 DNA sequence: TGCGCCAGCAGCCTAAGCCGGGCGAAGTTTGAAAAACTGTTTTTT. Its protein is CASSLSRAKFEKLFF.

This rearrangement joins TRBV27 to TRBJ1-2, with a possible D match to TRBD1 (6 bases). Trimming shortened V by 7 bases and J by 12 bases, and 18 bases separated the two germline ends. The germline gives CDR1 MNHEY, CDR2 SMNVEV (reference sequence). This CDR3 spans 12 amino acids. CDR3 nucleotides: TGTGCCAGCAAAAGACTTCAGGGGCCCAACACCTTC. Amino acid sequence: CASKRLQGPNTF.

The rearrangement joins TRBV30 to TRBJ1-1; D call uncertain. CDR3 length: 13 amino acids. Germline values: CDR1 GTSNPN, CDR2 SVGIG (reference sequence). V was trimmed by 3 bases and J by 6 bases, leaving 14 bases between them. CDR3 protein: CAWSPKWASEAFF. DNA for the CDR3: TGTGCCTGGAGCCCCAAGTGGGCCTCTGAAGCTTTCTTT. Together with reference TRBV30 and TRBJ1-1, the CDR3 gives the full variable domain: SQTIHQWPATLVQPVGSPLSLECTVEGTSNPNLYWYRQAAGRGLQLLFYSVGIGQISSEVPQNLSASRPQDRQFILSSKKLLLSDSGFYLCAWSPKWASEAFFGQGTRLTVV.

J is TRBJ1-5 and V is TRBV6-6; 10 nucleotides line up with TRBD1. The CDR3 is made up of 13 amino acids. Germline CDR1 reads MNHNY; CDR2 reads SVGAGI (reference sequence). V lost 10 bases, J lost 5 bases, and 5 bases stayed unmatched. CDR3 loop: CATRDRGYQPQHF. The CDR3 DNA is TGTGCCACCCGGGACAGGGGTTATCAGCCCCAGCATTTT.

This clone was picked up one time. V and J are TRBV7-2 and TRBJ1-4; D uncertain. This CDR3 comprises 15 residues. Germline CDR1 SGHTA, CDR2 FQGNSA. V was pared by 6 bases and J by 8 bases, with 19 bases between. The CDR3 reads CASRPNVFGREKLFF. The CDR3, as DNA: TGTGCCAGCAGGCCAAATGTGTTTGGTCGAGAAAAACTGTTTTTT.

The chain uses TRBV19 and TRBJ1-1; perhaps TRBD1 as D (6 bases). CDR1 and CDR2 (germline): LNHDA, SQIVND (reference sequence). V lost 7 bases to trimming and J lost 4 bases, with 19 bases between them. The CDR3 is 15 residues long. CDR3 nucleotides: TGTGCCAGTATGGGGGGGCCTTTATACGGCACTGAAGCTTTCTTT. Its protein product is CASMGGPLYGTEAFF.

In its sample, this clone was seen a few times. The chain couples TRBV5-6 to TRBJ1-5, with D tentatively TRBD1 (5 bases). The V gene lost 4 bases and the J gene lost 6 bases, with 11 bases spanning the gap. This CDR3 has 13 amino acids. Per the germline V gene, CDR1 is SGHDT and CDR2 is YYEEEE. The CDR3 DNA follows: TGTGCCAGCAGCCCCTGGGGGAGTCAGCCCCAGCATTTT. It yields the protein CASSPWGSQPQHF.